Following are 32 T cell receptor beta chains from one sample sequenced in a study of post-analysis software for immune sequencing data. Study conclusions and caveats: The study found TRBV5-6, TRBV5-1 and TRBV20-1 among five TRBV segments more frequent in patients than controls.

Every TCR beta cDNA library bore unique molecular identifiers. Using its own MiXCR run on the PCR reads, TCRdb lists one record per CDR3 protein. The sample has about 770,000 distinct CDR3 sequences; 46% are singletons. No antigens are known for them. Input material: blood. These receptor sequences come from a girl aged 10 to 17 with multiple sclerosis.

The chain combines TRBV12-3 or TRBV12-4 with TRBJ1-1, with 8 bases identical to TRBD1. The V gene end was trimmed by 1 base and the J gene end by 1 base; junction bases not matched to a gene: 5. The CDR3 has 16 amino acids. The CDR3 DNA follows: TGTGCCAGCAGTTTAGGTACAGGGGGGGGGAACACTGAAGCTTTCTTT. It is translated as CASSLGTGGGNTEAFF.

The chain couples TRBV5-1 to TRBJ2-1; TRBD1 or TRBD2 may be the D gene (5 bases each). Per the germline V gene, CDR1 is SGHRS and CDR2 is YFSETQ. The V end was cut by 5 bases, the J end by 1 base, with 10 bases between. CDR3 size: 14 residues. The CDR3 DNA is TGCGCCAGCAGTAGGGACCTATCCTACAATGAGCAGTTCTTC. As protein: CASSRDLSYNEQFF.

The chain links TRBV18 to TRBJ1-2; 10 bases fit TRBD1. The ends lost 2 bases at V and 3 bases at J; junction bases unmatched: 3. The length of the CDR3 is 15 residues. Germline lookup yields CDR1 KGHSH and CDR2 LQKENI. CDR3 nucleotide sequence: TGTGCCAGCTCACCAGAGACAGGGGGCGACTATGGCTACACCTTC. Translated: CASSPETGGDYGYTF.

This clonotype was seen more than once but under ten times. The CDR3 is CASSWIGRTSGIYNEQFF. The CDR3 coding sequence is TGTGCCAGCAGCTGGATTGGACGGACTAGCGGGATCTACAATGAGCAGTTCTTC. V gene TRBV7-8 combines with J gene TRBJ2-1; 12 bases match TRBD2. CDR3 length: 18 amino acids. Germline V lookup: CDR1 SGHVS, CDR2 FQNEAQ. The ends lost 4 bases at V and 3 bases at J; junction bases unmatched: 10.

This clonotype was observed a handful of times. The chain combines TRBV27 with TRBJ1-2, with D possibly matching TRBD1 (5 bases). Germline V gene sequence: CDR1 MNHEY, CDR2 SMNVEV (reference sequence). The CDR3 loop spans 11 amino acids. The V end lost 7 bases, the J end lost 7 bases, and 10 bases lay between the germline ends. CDR3 in amino acids: CASTGGSGYTF. CDR3 DNA: TGTGCCAGCACGGGGGGGAGTGGCTACACCTTC.

The chain uses TRBV6-2 or TRBV6-3 and TRBJ1-1; possibly TRBD1 for D (5 bases). Trimming stripped 0 bases from V and 7 bases from J, with 21 bases between. The CDR3 loop spans 17 amino acids. Germline-derived CDR1 and CDR2 are MNHEY and SVGEGT. The CDR3 sequence is CASSYSYPGPWYHEAFF. CDR3 bases: TGTGCCAGCAGTTACTCTTACCCGGGACCCTGGTACCATGAAGCTTTCTTT.

In this sample, this clonotype turned up a few times. V and J are TRBV21-1 and TRBJ2-5; TRBD2, the D gene given by the table, was not confirmed from the DNA. TRBV21-1 is shown as a pseudogene. CDR3 size: 17 residues. Here the CDR3 reads CASRTFPTTLDCGTQYF. The CDR3, as DNA: TGTGCCAGCAGGACTTTCCCGACTACCCTTGACTGTGGGACCCAGTACTTC.

V usage is TRBV7-6 and J usage is TRBJ2-7; 10 nucleotides align to TRBD2. Germline V gene sequence: CDR1 SGHVS, CDR2 FNYEAQ. After removal of 5 bases from V and 4 bases from J, the junction contained 8 bases not matched to a gene. CDR3 length equals 15 residues. The CDR3 loop reads CASSIGTSAKYEQYF. DNA of the CDR3: TGTGCCAGCAGCATCGGGACTAGCGCTAAGTACGAGCAGTACTTC. Looking up the rest from reference TRBV7-6 and TRBJ2-7 gives the full variable domain: GAGVSQSPRYKVTKRGQDVALRCDPISGHVSLYWYRQALGQGPEFLTYFNYEAQQDKSGLPNDRFSAERPEGSISTLTIQRTEQRDSAMYRCASSIGTSAKYEQYFGPGTRLTVT.

This sequence joins TRBV2 and TRBJ2-4, with 7 bases lining up with TRBD2. Judging by the DNA end, TRBJ2-7 fits better; the J call may be wrong. CDR1 is SNHLY, CDR2 FYNNEI, per germline. The CDR3 totals 16 residues. CDR3 nucleotide sequence: TGTGCCAGCAGTGAAGCGATCGGACTAGAGGATGACGAGCAGTACTTC. Encoded protein: CASSEAIGLEDDEQYF.

The genes are TRBV7-2 and TRBJ2-2; D assignment may be TRBD1 or TRBD2 (5 bases each). The CDR3 is 14 amino acids. The V and J ends lost 1 base and 6 bases respectively, with 9 bases between them. Germline assignment: CDR1 SGHTA and CDR2 FQGNSA. The CDR3 nucleotides are TGTGCCAGCAGCTTAGTGGGGACGGCCGGGGAGCTGTTTTTT. Translating gives CASSLVGTAGELFF.

The DNA of the CDR3 is TGCGCCAGCAGCCAATTGGTGGGTAGGGGAGAGACCCAGTACTTC. Protein sequence: CASSQLVGRGETQYF. The chain joins TRBV4-3 to TRBJ2-7, with D tentatively TRBD1 (5 bases). The end of the DNA fits TRBJ2-5 better, so the J call may be wrong. This CDR3 contains 15 residues. Germline V gene sequence: CDR1 LGHNA, CDR2 YSLEER.

Notes on this clonotype: A read error may account for a junction end that differs from germline. The genes are TRBV13 and TRBJ2-1, with TRBD2 identical over 8 bases. The length of the CDR3 is 14 residues. The germline V gene has CDR1 PRHDT and CDR2 FYEKMQ (reference sequence). CDR3 region: CAGSLAGTYNEQFF. The CDR3 bases are TGTGCCGGCAGCTTAGCGGGGACCTACAATGAGCAGTTCTTC.

Concerning this clonotype itself: Sequence at one end of the junction differs from germline and may be a read error. Here the CDR3 reads CSVEGRGLTDTQYF. In DNA, the CDR3 is TGCAGCGTAGAAGGGCGGGGACTCACAGATACGCAGTATTTT. The gene calls are TRBV29-1 and TRBJ2-3, with D perhaps TRBD2 (6 bases). The CDR3 has 14 residues. Germline loops: CDR1 SQVTM, CDR2 ANQGSEA.

This chain links TRBV5-1 with TRBJ2-3, with 8 bases matching TRBD2. This CDR3 has 15 amino acids. Trimming at V came to 3 bases and at J to 1 base, leaving 4 bases not matched to a gene. Germline CDR1 is SGHRS and CDR2 is YFSETQ. CDR3 residues: CASSYRTSRTDTQYF. CDR3 sequence (DNA): TGCGCCAGCAGCTATCGGACTAGCCGCACAGATACGCAGTATTTT. The variable domain in full, with the rest retrieved from reference TRBV5-1 and TRBJ2-3, is KAGVTQTPRYLIKTRGQQVTLSCSPISGHRSVSWYQQTPGQGLQFLFEYFSETQRNKGNFPGRFSGRQFSNSRSEMNVSTLELGDSALYLCASSYRTSRTDTQYFGPGTRLTVL.

This clonotype was picked up a small number of times. The rearrangement uses TRBV9 and TRBJ2-7, with TRBD2 as a possible D gene (7 bases). This CDR3 is built from 15 residues. Germline V gene lookup returns CDR1 SGDLS and CDR2 YYNGEE. V lost 4 bases to trimming and J lost 4 bases, with 18 bases between them. The CDR3 loop reads CASSPEGGRDYEQYF. CDR3 bases: TGTGCCAGCAGCCCCGAGGGGGGGAGGGATTACGAGCAGTACTTC.

This clonotype was counted between two and nine times. This chain uses TRBV7-9 with TRBJ2-1, with 12 bases matching TRBD2. CDR1 and CDR2 from the germline V gene are SEHNR and FQNEAQ (reference sequence). Unmatched junction bases numbered 10, after V lost 5 bases and J lost 8 bases. This CDR3 comprises 16 residues. DNA of the CDR3: TGTGCCAGCAGCCCGCGAGGGACTAGCGGGCGGGATGAGCAGTTCTTC. Translating gives CASSPRGTSGRDEQFF.

V and J are TRBV20-1 and TRBJ2-4; D gene ambiguous. This CDR3 has 14 residues. Germline CDR1 is DFQATT and CDR2 is SNEGSKA (reference sequence). V was pared by 0 bases and J by 8 bases, with 14 bases between. CDR3 protein: CSARESGRTDIQYF. The CDR3 DNA reads as TGCAGTGCTAGAGAGTCCGGGCGGACGGACATTCAGTACTTC.

Regarding this clonotype: Its ends do not fully match the called genes, so a read error is possible. The gene calls are TRBV29-1 and TRBJ1-1; D uncertain. Germline assignment: CDR1 SQVTM and CDR2 ANQGSEA. CDR3 length equals 13 residues. This CDR3 reads CSVGVDAVTEVFF. The CDR3 nucleotides are TGCAGCGTTGGAGTGGATGCCGTGACTGAAGTTTTCTTT. Combining the CDR3 with reference TRBV29-1 and TRBJ1-1 gives the whole variable domain SAVISQKPSRDICQRGTSLTIQCQVDSQVTMMFWYRQQPGQSLTLIATANQGSEATYESGFVIDKFPISRPNLTFSTLTVSNMSPEDSSIYLCSVGVDAVTEVFFGQGTRLTVV.

The chain uses TRBV29-1 and TRBJ1-2; D ambiguous. Germline V gene sequence: CDR1 SQVTM, CDR2 ANQGSEA. The CDR3 totals 12 residues. Trimming took off 0 bases at V and 5 bases at J, with 7 bases between the two ends. DNA for the CDR3: TGCAGCGTTGAAGATAGGTGTTATGGCTACACCTTC. It translates to CSVEDRCYGYTF.

The J gene is TRBJ2-7, the V gene TRBV7-3; 7 bases map to TRBD2. The CDR3 is 15 amino acids. Per germline, CDR1 SGHTA and CDR2 FQGTGA. V gave up 0 bases and J gave up 6 bases; unmatched junction bases: 8. The CDR3 sequence is CASSLTGGLYSEQYF. CDR3 coding DNA: TGTGCCAGCAGCTTAACCGGGGGACTATATTCCGAGCAGTACTTC.

This clonotype has more than one count but fewer than ten. This rearrangement joins TRBV9 to TRBJ1-2, with 7 bases matching TRBD1. Looked up from germline, CDR1 is SGDLS and CDR2 is YYNGEE. There are 15 residues in the CDR3. With 4 bases clipped from V and 0 bases from J, the junction kept 6 bases outside the gene matches. The CDR3 nucleotides read TGTGCCAGCAGCTCACAACAGGGGACTAACTATGGCTACACCTTC. This sequence encodes CASSSQQGTNYGYTF.

This clonotype was seen a handful of times. V usage is TRBV12-3 or TRBV12-4 and J usage is TRBJ2-1; TRBD2 aligns across 11 bases. The ends lost 3 bases at V and 12 bases at J; junction bases unmatched: 7. CDR3 length equals 14 residues. CDR3 protein: CASSLTSGAPWQFF. CDR3 DNA sequence: TGTGCCAGCAGTTTGACTAGCGGGGCCCCATGGCAGTTCTTC.

Only a few counts were recorded for this clonotype. V is TRBV29-1 and J is TRBJ1-1, with D possibly matching TRBD1 (6 bases). The CDR3 spans 11 residues. Germline CDR1 SQVTM, CDR2 ANQGSEA. V was cut by 4 bases and J by 8 bases, with 11 bases left in between. Written as DNA, the CDR3 is TGCAGCGTTGCTAGGACAGAAGAAGCTTTCTTT. This encodes CSVARTEEAFF.

CDR3 amino acids: CASSSGLAGKNEQFF. The DNA for the CDR3 is TGTGCCAGCAGCTCGGGACTAGCGGGAAAAAATGAGCAGTTCTTC. V and J are TRBV5-4 and TRBJ2-1; 13 bases are shared with TRBD2. The CDR3 runs 15 residues. Germline trimming cut 3 bases from V and 7 bases from J; bases unmatched to any gene: 4. CDR1 is SGHNT and CDR2 is YYREEE in the germline V gene (reference sequence). The full variable domain, rest sourced from reference TRBV5-4 and TRBJ2-1, is ETGVTQSPTHLIKTRGQQVTLRCSSQSGHNTVSWYQQALGQGPQFIFQYYREEENGRGNFPPRFSGLQFPNYSSELNVNALELDDSALYLCASSSGLAGKNEQFFGPGTRLTVL.

The V call is TRBV7-2, the J call TRBJ2-3; D is perhaps TRBD1 or TRBD2 (7 bases each). There are 14 residues in the CDR3. The germline V gene has CDR1 SGHTA and CDR2 FQGNSA. Deletions cut 5 bases from V and 10 bases from J, with 19 bases between. CDR3 DNA sequence: TGTGCCAGCAGCGCAGGGGGGGATTACGTTGCGCAGTATTTT. Protein sequence: CASSAGGDYVAQYF. Using reference TRBV7-2 and TRBJ2-3 for the parts outside the CDR3, the full variable domain is GAGVSQSPSNKVTEKGKDVELRCDPISGHTALYWYRQSLGQGLEFLIYFQGNSAPDKSGLPSDRFSAERTGGSVSTLTIQRTQQEDSAVYLCASSAGGDYVAQYFGPGTRLTVL.

The chain links TRBV6-5 to TRBJ2-1, with TRBD1 identical over 7 bases. Germline V gene data show CDR1 as MNHEY and CDR2 as SVGAGI. Unmatched junction bases numbered 6, after V lost 5 bases and J lost 5 bases. The length of the CDR3 is 14 residues. The CDR3 here is CASSRQDRDNEQFF. DNA of the CDR3: TGTGCCAGCAGTCGGCAAGACAGGGACAATGAGCAGTTCTTC.

The chain joins TRBV6-6 to TRBJ2-5; unclear D gene. Germline assignment: CDR1 MNHNY and CDR2 SVGAGI (reference sequence). Trimming stripped 0 bases from V and 5 bases from J, with 10 bases between. The CDR3 is 14 residues long. In DNA form, the CDR3 reads TGTGCCAGCAGTTACTCGGAGTTCATGGAGACCCAGTACTTC. Translated: CASSYSEFMETQYF.

This clonotype was seen only a few times. J is TRBJ2-1 and V is TRBV6-1; TRBD2 matches 9 bases. V shed 6 bases, J shed 4 bases, and the junction held 4 bases outside the gene matches. This CDR3 comprises 14 residues. Per the germline V gene, CDR1 is MNHNS and CDR2 is SASEGT. The CDR3 protein is CASRPGLAYNEQFF. The CDR3, as DNA: TGTGCCAGCAGGCCGGGACTAGCTTACAATGAGCAGTTCTTC.

The chain employs TRBV7-2 and TRBJ2-7, with a weak D call TRBD2 (5 bases). V was cut by 5 bases and J by 0 bases, with 17 bases left in between. From germline, CDR1 is SGHTA and CDR2 FQGNSA. The CDR3 covers 16 residues. CDR3: CASSPTGGLSSYEQYF. The CDR3 nucleotides read TGTGCCAGCAGCCCGACCGGAGGATTGAGCTCCTACGAGCAGTACTTC.

J is TRBJ2-7 and V is TRBV10-3, with 10 nucleotides matching TRBD2. V lost 5 bases to trimming and J lost 3 bases; unmatched junction nucleotides: 7. The CDR3 consists of 15 residues. Germline values: CDR1 ENHRY, CDR2 SYGVKD. This chain's CDR3 is CAISSLAGDHYEQYF. CDR3 in DNA: TGTGCCATCAGTTCCCTAGCGGGAGATCACTACGAGCAGTACTTC.

This clonotype has just a few counts. The chain carries TRBV7-2 and TRBJ1-2, with 8 bases matching TRBD1. CDR3 length equals 13 residues. Unmatched junction bases numbered 5, after V lost 3 bases and J lost 8 bases. Germline lookup yields CDR1 SGHTA and CDR2 FQGNSA. The DNA for the CDR3 is TGTGCCAGCAGCTTGCAGGGGGCGCGGGGCTACACCTTC. Protein product: CASSLQGARGYTF.

The CDR3 region has the DNA TGCGCCAGCAGCCAAGCCGGGCTAGCGGGAGGGGAGCAGTACTTC. Its protein is CASSQAGLAGGEQYF. The chain couples TRBV4-3 to TRBJ2-5; 12 nucleotides agree with TRBD2. The CDR3 spans 15 residues. V was pared by 1 base and J by 11 bases, with 8 bases of the junction left unmatched. From germline, CDR1 is LGHNA and CDR2 YSLEER.